These 19 T cell receptor beta chains came from one sample sequenced in a study of cytomegalovirus exposure and HLA in healthy donors. The PCR used 60 Vbeta and 13 Jbeta primers. Generated by immunoSEQ multiplex PCR, the TCRdb table keeps only in-frame clones and is missing some. The sample has under 200,000 clones, around three quarters seen once. Sample: PBMCs. The receptors stem from a woman aged 30 to 39 in good health and CMV-seropositive.

CDR3 in DNA: TGTGCCAGCAGCTTGTTGTCTAGCGGCCAAGATACGCAGTATTTT. It encodes CASSLLSSGQDTQYF. V usage is TRBV5-4 and J usage is TRBJ2-3; 7 bases map to TRBD2. This CDR3 has 15 amino acids. The V gene end was trimmed by 1 base and the J gene end by 5 bases; junction bases not matched to a gene: 7. CDR1 is SGHNT, CDR2 YYREEE, per germline (reference sequence).

This clone appeared once. V and J are TRBV10-3 and TRBJ2-1; 8 bases line up with TRBD2. Germline V gives CDR1 ENHRY, CDR2 SYGVKD. Losses at the gene ends were 0 bases for V and 2 bases for J; bases not matched to a gene: 3. The CDR3 runs 16 residues. In DNA form, the CDR3 reads TGTGCCATCAGTGAGTCCCGAGCGGGAGCCTACAATGAGCAGTTCTTC. Its protein product is CAISESRAGAYNEQFF.

The chain is built from TRBV11-3 and TRBJ2-2; 9 nucleotides line up with TRBD2. Trimming cost V 2 bases and J 5 bases; bases outside gene matches: 6. CDR3 length: 16 residues. Germline V CDR1 and CDR2: SGHNT, YENEEA. The CDR3 nucleotides read TGTGCCAGCAGCTTACCTAGCGGGAAGATAACCGGGGAGCTGTTTTTT. This gives the protein CASSLPSGKITGELFF.

The chain combines TRBV21-1 with TRBJ2-7; TRBD1 is the table's D call, not checked against the DNA. TRBV21-1 is a pseudogene segment. The CDR3 contains 12 residues. The CDR3 DNA reads as TGTGCCAGCAGCAAATTGGCAGGGCAGCAGTACTTC. Its protein is CASSKLAGQQYF.

V and J are TRBV11-2 and TRBJ2-2, with a possible D match to TRBD2 (5 bases). This CDR3 comprises 14 residues. V lost 7 bases and J lost 4, with 13 bases in between. CDR1 SGHAT and CDR2 FQNNGV come from the germline V gene. This CDR3 is CASTRTGLTGELFF. The CDR3 DNA reads as TGTGCCAGCACCCGGACTGGACTCACCGGGGAGCTGTTTTTT.

This chain links TRBV14 with TRBJ1-1; 8 bases line up with TRBD1. CDR3 length: 16 amino acids. Germline V gene sequence: CDR1 SGHDN, CDR2 FVKESK. The V segment lost 3 bases and the J segment 6 bases; nucleotides outside the gene matches: 12. Here the CDR3 reads CASSHFSQQGVSEAFF. Written as DNA, the CDR3 is TGTGCCAGCAGCCATTTCTCTCAACAGGGGGTCTCTGAAGCTTTCTTT.

This clone was observed a few times. V usage is TRBV11-3 and J usage is TRBJ2-1, with TRBD2 matching over 8 bases. With 3 bases clipped from V and 1 base from J, the junction kept 11 bases outside the gene matches. The CDR3 has 18 residues. Germline V CDR1 and CDR2: SGHNT, YENEEA. In DNA, the CDR3 is TGTGCCAGCAGCTTGCGGGAGGTGGTTAAGGGATCCTACAATGAGCAGTTCTTC. Translated, it gives CASSLREVVKGSYNEQFF.

The chain links TRBV5-1 to TRBJ2-3, with TRBD1 matching over 9 bases. After removal of 2 bases from V and 2 bases from J, the junction contained 3 bases not matched to a gene. Looked up from germline, CDR1 is SGHRS and CDR2 is YFSETQ. The CDR3 is made up of 15 amino acids. CDR3 in DNA: TGCGCCAGCAGCTTAGGGGACAGGGACACAGATACGCAGTATTTT. Its protein product is CASSLGDRDTDTQYF.

The chain combines TRBV29-1 with TRBJ1-6; D call uncertain. This CDR3 comprises 11 residues. The V end lost 4 bases, the J end lost 5 bases, and 3 bases lay between the germline ends. Germline lookup yields CDR1 SQVTM and CDR2 ANQGSEA. The CDR3 DNA reads as TGCAGCGTTGGAGATAATTCACCCCTCCACTTT. As protein: CSVGDNSPLHF.

This sequence joins TRBV10-3 and TRBJ2-7, with unresolved D. The CDR3 loop spans 11 amino acids. V was clipped by 5 bases and J by 5 bases, with 7 bases between them. Germline-derived CDR1 and CDR2 are ENHRY and SYGVKD. Here the CDR3 DNA reads TGTGCCATCAGTCAACAGAACGAGCAGTACTTC. Protein product: CAISQQNEQYF.

The chain carries TRBV11-2 and TRBJ2-7, with 8 bases lining up with TRBD2. This CDR3 has 15 residues. The J segment lost 2 bases and the V segment lost 4 bases, leaving 7 bases of the junction unmatched. Per the germline V gene, CDR1 is SGHAT and CDR2 is FQNNGV. The CDR3 sequence: CASSSLRLATYEQYF. Here the CDR3 DNA reads TGTGCCAGCAGCTCACTGCGACTAGCGACCTACGAGCAGTACTTC.

This clone was seen a single time. This chain links TRBV5-1 with TRBJ1-6; TRBD1 might be the D (6 bases). CDR1 is SGHRS and CDR2 is YFSETQ in the germline V gene. V was pared by 5 bases and J by 0 bases, with 18 bases between. This CDR3 contains 18 residues. In nucleotides, the CDR3 is TGCGCCAGCAGAGTTGATAATAGGGGGAGCTCCTATAATTCACCCCTCCACTTT. Its protein is CASRVDNRGSSYNSPLHF.

This sequence joins TRBV6-1 and TRBJ1-2; D possibly corresponds to TRBD1 (6 bases). V was cut by 4 bases and J by 4 bases, with 10 bases left in between. Per germline, CDR1 MNHNS and CDR2 SASEGT. The CDR3 totals 13 residues. The CDR3 spells CASSVGASYGYTF. The DNA of the CDR3 is TGTGCCAGCAGTGTGGGGGCATCCTATGGCTACACCTTC.

V and J are TRBV7-9 and TRBJ2-1; a possible D gene is TRBD2 (5 bases). V lost 1 base to trimming and J lost 6 bases, with 10 bases between them. The CDR3 has 14 residues. Germline CDR1 and CDR2: SEHNR and FQNEAQ (reference sequence). The CDR3 region is CASSLGASFNEQFF. CDR3 in DNA: TGTGCCAGCAGCTTAGGGGCTAGCTTCAATGAGCAGTTCTTC.

The chain employs TRBV27 and TRBJ2-7; tentatively, D is TRBD2 (6 bases). V was trimmed by 3 bases and J by 4 bases, leaving 13 bases between them. CDR1 is MNHEY, CDR2 SMNVEV, per germline (reference sequence). This CDR3 comprises 14 residues. The CDR3 bases are TGTGCCAGCAGTTTTGGGACTCGGGGGTACGAGCAGTACTTC. The encoded protein is CASSFGTRGYEQYF.

The rearrangement uses TRBV5-5 and TRBJ2-7, with TRBD1 matching 9 bases. Germline V CDR1 and CDR2: SGHKS, YYEKEE (reference sequence). The CDR3 is 17 residues long. Trimming cost V 4 bases and J 4 bases; bases outside gene matches: 15. The CDR3 DNA sequence: TGTGCCAGCAGCCCACGGCCGGGACAGGGTGAGTTGTACGAGCAGTACTTC. Amino acids: CASSPRPGQGELYEQYF.

The chain joins TRBV6-7 to TRBJ1-6, with 9 bases that match TRBD1. TRBV6-7 is recorded as an ORF, its role being uncertain. This CDR3 spans 19 amino acids. V lost 2 bases, J lost 6 bases, and 14 bases stayed unmatched. The CDR3 DNA is TGTGCCAGCAGTTACATTCGGGACAGGGTCCCGGGAGTTAATTCACCCCTCCACTTT. Its translation is CASSYIRDRVPGVNSPLHF.

V is TRBV5-1 and J is TRBJ2-3; 12 nucleotides align to TRBD2. This CDR3 region has 15 residues. The germline gives CDR1 SGHRS, CDR2 YFSETQ. V was clipped by 0 bases and J by 5 bases; unmatched bases: 1. This chain's CDR3 is CASSLGLAGVDTQYF. As DNA, the CDR3 is TGCGCCAGCAGCTTGGGACTAGCGGGAGTAGATACGCAGTATTTT.

The CDR3 loop is CAISESGEGDDNQPQHF. The CDR3 DNA reads TGTGCCATCAGTGAGTCGGGGGAGGGCGACGACAATCAGCCCCAGCATTTT. This chain uses TRBV10-3 with TRBJ1-5; possible D gene TRBD1, 5 bases. V was cut by 0 bases and J by 3 bases, with 15 bases left in between. Germline loops: CDR1 ENHRY, CDR2 SYGVKD. This CDR3 region has 17 residues.